These 5 T cell receptor beta chains originate from one sample sequenced in a study of OX40 agonist ivuxolimab in advanced cancers. Libraries came from the immunoSEQ multiplex PCR assay. Held by TCRdb, this immuneACCESS table contains in-frame sequences only and omits some clones. Under half of the omission traces to an unresolved V gene where checked; the cause of the rest is unknown. The table for this sample lists 45,000 or so clones; approximately 85% of them were counted only once. In total, the top ten clones hold 18% of the sample. Sample: CD4+ or CD8+ T cells sorted from blood, taken in a trial of the OX40 agonist ivuxolimab. The receptors shown here come from an adult with an advanced solid tumor such as melanoma, head and neck, liver or kidney cancer.

This sequence joins TRBV7-9 and TRBJ2-7; D might be TRBD2 (6 bases). This CDR3 spans 15 amino acids. The V end lost 5 bases, the J end lost 4 bases, and 18 bases lay between the germline ends. Looked up from germline, CDR1 is SEHNR and CDR2 is FQNEAQ (reference sequence). The CDR3 region has the DNA TGTGCCAGCAGCACGCGGGACTCTCTCGAATACGAGCAGTACTTC. This codes for CASSTRDSLEYEQYF.

The chain recombines TRBV4-3 with TRBJ1-1; TRBD1 might be the D (5 bases). The CDR3 has 16 residues. Germline V CDR1 and CDR2: LGHNA, YSLEER. Trimming took off 0 bases at V and 0 bases at J, with 11 bases between the two ends. The CDR3: CASSQDVGQLNTEAFF. CDR3 bases: TGCGCCAGCAGCCAAGATGTGGGGCAACTGAACACTGAAGCTTTCTTT.

This chain links TRBV4-1 with TRBJ2-7; D remains unclear. Trimming stripped 1 base from V and 3 bases from J, with 7 bases between. The CDR3 has 13 amino acids. The germline V gene encodes CDR1 MGHRA and CDR2 YSYEKL. The CDR3 sequence is CASSQGTDYEQYF. The DNA of the CDR3 is TGCGCCAGCAGCCAAGGCACAGACTACGAGCAGTACTTC.

J is TRBJ1-4 and V is TRBV7-9; D is perhaps TRBD1 (5 bases). The CDR3 runs to 16 residues. Germline CDR1 SEHNR, CDR2 FQNEAQ (reference sequence). The V end was cut by 5 bases, the J end by 5 bases, with 18 bases between. CDR3 in DNA: TGTGCCAGCAGCCATATAGGCCAGGGAGAGAATGAAAAACTGTTTTTT. Translated: CASSHIGQGENEKLFF.

CDR3: CASSAGTSSSTDTQYF. In nucleotides, the CDR3 is TGTGCCAGCAGCGCCGGGACTAGTTCTAGCACAGATACGCAGTATTTT. The chain combines TRBV9 with TRBJ2-3; 8 nucleotides line up with TRBD2. J lost 0 bases, V lost 3 bases, and 6 bases had no gene match. The V gene's germline CDR1 is SGDLS and CDR2 YYNGEE. The CDR3 sequence is 16 residues long.